This TCR beta chain was sequenced during a study of T cells after yellow fever vaccination. Production of TCR cDNA was by 5'RACE template switching, which also added a universal primer site and UMIs. A single record per CDR3 protein comes from TCRdb applying MiXCR to the 5' RACE reads. The sample consists of about 430,000 distinct CDR3 sequences, approximately 18% of them appearing once. Germline V lookup: CDR1 MNHNY, CDR2 SVGAGI (reference sequence). V was clipped by 7 bases and J by 4 bases, with 13 bases between them. The CDR3 covers 13 residues. The TCR originated in a man younger than 35 who received the YFV17D yellow fever vaccine. Sequences were derived from PBMCs, sampled before the yellow fever booster vaccination. The gene calls are TRBV6-6 and TRBJ1-2, with D perhaps TRBD1 (5 bases). The CDR3 sequence is CASNPQDRYGYTF. For the CDR3, the DNA is TGTGCCAGCAACCCACAGGATCGCTATGGCTACACCTTC.